These 28 T cell receptor beta chains were all obtained from the same sample, sequenced in a study of cytomegalovirus exposure and HLA in healthy donors. 60 Vbeta and 13 Jbeta primers were used in PCR. Sequenced by immunoSEQ multiplex PCR; TCRdb stores in-frame clones only, minus some. The sample lists 150,000 to 200,000 clones; over 70% were seen once. Material for sequencing was PBMCs. The receptors shown here come from a man in his fifties in good health and CMV-seropositive.

V is TRBV7-2 and J is TRBJ2-3, with TRBD2 identical over 11 bases. The ends lost 5 bases at V and 3 bases at J; junction bases unmatched: 1. The CDR3 covers 14 residues. From germline, CDR1 is SGHTA and CDR2 FQGNSA. CDR3: CASSRLAGTDTQYF. DNA of the CDR3: TGTGCCAGCAGCCGACTAGCGGGGACAGATACGCAGTATTTT.

This sequence joins TRBV18 and TRBJ1-4; D might be TRBD1 (5 bases). V was trimmed by 6 bases and J by 6 bases, leaving 17 bases between them. The CDR3 runs 15 residues. Per germline, CDR1 KGHSH and CDR2 LQKENI. The CDR3 reads CASSWIRGSDEKLFF. Written as DNA, the CDR3 is TGTGCCAGCTCCTGGATTCGGGGGTCGGATGAAAAACTGTTTTTT.

This clone was observed a single time. The CDR3 sequence is CASSSRGAETQYF. The CDR3 nucleotides read TGTGCCAGCAGCTCTCGGGGGGCCGAGACCCAGTACTTC. V and J are TRBV9 and TRBJ2-5; the D gene is possibly TRBD2 (7 bases). Trimming took off 4 bases at V and 5 bases at J, with 12 bases between the two ends. The CDR3 consists of 13 residues. Germline loops: CDR1 SGDLS, CDR2 YYNGEE.

This chain joins TRBV7-8 and TRBJ2-1; TRBD2 aligns across 8 bases. Trimming removed 1 base from V and 4 bases from J; junction bases left unmatched: 9. CDR3 length: 17 residues. Germline V gene lookup returns CDR1 SGHVS and CDR2 FQNEAQ. The CDR3 protein is CASSLGPTSGDYNEQFF. CDR3 bases: TGTGCCAGCAGCTTAGGCCCAACTAGCGGAGATTACAATGAGCAGTTCTTC.

The V call is TRBV7-8, the J call TRBJ2-5; 10 bases agree with TRBD1. The CDR3 is 15 amino acids. Germline CDR1 reads SGHVS; CDR2 reads FQNEAQ. After removal of 5 bases from V and 5 bases from J, the junction contained 8 bases not matched to a gene. CDR3 DNA sequence: TGTGCCAGCAGCCCAGACAGGGGGCGCCGGGAGACCCAGTACTTC. Its translation: CASSPDRGRRETQYF.

The rearrangement links TRBV30 to TRBJ1-1, with a possible D match to TRBD1 (6 bases). Germline V gene sequence: CDR1 GTSNPN, CDR2 SVGIG (reference sequence). CDR3 length: 14 residues. V was shortened by 4 bases and J by 5 bases, with 17 bases between the two germline ends. The CDR3 DNA sequence: TGTGCCTGGAATAGGGGGGGAGTGGGAACTGAAGCTTTCTTT. Protein sequence: CAWNRGGVGTEAFF.

As for this clone: One end of the junction does not line up with germline, which may come from a read error. J is TRBJ2-3 and V is TRBV11-2, with TRBD2 matching 9 bases. The germline V gene encodes CDR1 SGHAT and CDR2 FQNNGV. This CDR3 is built from 14 residues. CDR3 region: CASSPGTSRDTQYF. CDR3 nucleotide sequence: TGTGCCAGCAGCCCCGGGACTAGCAGAGATACGCAGTATTTT.

In regard to this clone: The same CDR3 also results from other DNA sequences found in this sample. The chain combines TRBV7-2 with TRBJ1-1, with unresolved D. V lost 1 base and J lost 1, with 4 bases in between. The germline gives CDR1 SGHTA, CDR2 FQGNSA. CDR3 length: 13 amino acids. The CDR3 here is CASSLGQNTEAFF. The CDR3 DNA is TGTGCCAGCAGCTTAGGTCAGAACACTGAAGCTTTCTTT.

This chain joins TRBV7-8 and TRBJ2-3; 7 bases agree with TRBD2. Trimming removed 5 bases from V and 4 bases from J; junction bases left unmatched: 6. Germline CDR1 SGHVS, CDR2 FQNEAQ. The CDR3 is 14 residues long. CDR3 DNA: TGTGCCAGCAGCAGGACTAGTGTCCCAGATACGCAGTATTTT. Encoded protein: CASSRTSVPDTQYF.

This chain links TRBV5-1 with TRBJ2-3; the D gene is possibly TRBD1 (5 bases). Germline values: CDR1 SGHRS, CDR2 YFSETQ. This CDR3 has 12 amino acids. V lost 3 bases and J 6 bases, leaving 8 bases between the germline ends. CDR3 nucleotide sequence: TGCGCCAGCAGCTCAGGGATGGATACGCAGTATTTT. Amino acids: CASSSGMDTQYF.

This chain links TRBV2 with TRBJ2-7; D is possibly TRBD1 (5 bases). Germline V gene lookup returns CDR1 SNHLY and CDR2 FYNNEI. CDR3 length equals 12 residues. Between the trimmed V and J ends, which lost 8 bases and 0 bases, there was a span of 8 bases. CDR3 nucleotides: TGTGCCAGCGCAGGGCTCTCCTACGAGCAGTACTTC. This codes for CASAGLSYEQYF.

V is TRBV5-6 and J is TRBJ2-5; TRBD1 aligns across 7 bases. J lost 0 bases, V lost 3 bases, and 5 bases had no gene match. Germline CDR1 is SGHDT and CDR2 is YYEEEE. The CDR3 runs 15 residues. The CDR3 DNA reads TGTGCCAGCAGCTCCTTGACAGGGTACCAAGAGACCCAGTACTTC. Its translation: CASSSLTGYQETQYF.

The table lists this clone with a few counts. This CDR3 is also generated by other DNA sequences in the sample. V usage is TRBV29-1 and J usage is TRBJ1-2; 8 nucleotides agree with TRBD1. This CDR3 region has 10 residues. V gave up 6 bases and J gave up 6 bases; unmatched junction bases: 0. CDR1 and CDR2 (germline): SQVTM, ANQGSEA. CDR3 region: CSVDRDGYTF. The CDR3 nucleotides are TGCAGCGTGGACAGGGATGGCTACACCTTC.

The CDR3 DNA follows: TGTGCCAGCAGCTCCGTCGGGAGGGACTATGGCTACACCTTC. Translation: CASSSVGRDYGYTF. The chain couples TRBV5-6 to TRBJ1-2; D remains ambiguous. Germline loops: CDR1 SGHDT, CDR2 YYEEEE. CDR3 size: 14 residues. Deletions cut 3 bases from V and 3 bases from J, with 12 bases between.

V gene TRBV5-1 combines with J gene TRBJ1-1; 9 nucleotides match TRBD1. The germline CDR1 and CDR2 sequences are SGHRS and YFSETQ. The V segment lost 0 bases and the J segment 4 bases; nucleotides outside the gene matches: 4. The CDR3 loop spans 15 amino acids. CDR3 region: CASSLEGQGTTEAFF. Here the CDR3 DNA reads TGCGCCAGCAGCTTGGAAGGACAGGGGACCACTGAAGCTTTCTTT.

This clone has more than one count but fewer than ten. J is TRBJ1-5 and V is TRBV18, with a possible D match to TRBD1 (6 bases). Trimming cost V 4 bases and J 4 bases, with 11 bases left between them. The CDR3 sequence is 14 residues long. The V gene's germline CDR1 is KGHSH and CDR2 LQKENI. Here the CDR3 DNA reads TGTGCCAGCTCACGGGATGGACAGAATCAGCCCCAGCATTTT. It codes for CASSRDGQNQPQHF.

The chain carries TRBV30 and TRBJ2-7; a weak D match, TRBD1 (6 bases). Trimming pared 1 base from V and 6 bases from J, leaving 13 bases between. The CDR3 consists of 13 residues. The germline CDR1 and CDR2 sequences are GTSNPN and SVGIG (reference sequence). CDR3 coding DNA: TGTGCCTGGAGTGAACTAGGGGGATCCGAGCAGTACTTC. Protein sequence: CAWSELGGSEQYF. Complete variable domain (other parts from reference TRBV30 and TRBJ2-7): SQTIHQWPATLVQPVGSPLSLECTVEGTSNPNLYWYRQAAGRGLQLLFYSVGIGQISSEVPQNLSASRPQDRQFILSSKKLLLSDSGFYLCAWSELGGSEQYFGPGTRLTVT.

This clone was counted between two and nine times. The V gene is TRBV19, the J gene TRBJ1-5; D possibly corresponds to TRBD1 (5 bases). The V end lost 7 bases, the J end lost 6 bases, and 16 bases lay between the germline ends. Germline lookup yields CDR1 LNHDA and CDR2 SQIVND (reference sequence). The CDR3 runs to 14 residues. The CDR3 sequence: CASTLQGLGQPQHF. The CDR3 DNA sequence: TGTGCCAGTACCCTTCAGGGCCTGGGTCAGCCCCAGCATTTT.

V and J are TRBV27 and TRBJ1-1; D uncertain. Germline assignment: CDR1 MNHEY and CDR2 SMNVEV (reference sequence). The ends were cut back, 1 base at V and 2 bases at J, with 5 bases in the middle. The CDR3 is made up of 13 amino acids. The chain's CDR3 is CASSLWQNTEAFF. CDR3 sequence (DNA): TGTGCCAGCAGTTTATGGCAAAACACTGAAGCTTTCTTT.

The chain recombines TRBV11-2 with TRBJ2-5; D is unclear. This CDR3 region has 11 residues. Trimming cost V 3 bases and J 5 bases, with 4 bases left between them. Germline CDR1 SGHAT, CDR2 FQNNGV. The CDR3 nucleotides read TGTGCCAGCAGCTTCCGGGAGACCCAGTACTTC. Its translation is CASSFRETQYF.

The chain has TRBV6-1 and TRBJ2-7, with 9 nucleotides matching TRBD2. This CDR3 comprises 18 residues. The V gene's germline CDR1 is MNHNS and CDR2 SASEGT. Trimming cost V 1 base and J 5 bases; bases outside gene matches: 15. The CDR3 here is CASSEGVRSSGSWNEQYF. The CDR3 nucleotides read TGTGCCAGCAGTGAAGGGGTAAGAAGTAGCGGGAGTTGGAACGAGCAGTACTTC.

The V call is TRBV5-1, the J call TRBJ2-7; D gene ambiguous. The germline CDR1 and CDR2 sequences are SGHRS and YFSETQ. The CDR3 is 14 residues long. With 0 bases removed from V and 0 bases from J, the gap between germline ends came to 7 bases. In DNA form, the CDR3 reads TGCGCCAGCAGCTTGGAGCCAAGCTCCTACGAGCAGTACTTC. Translating gives CASSLEPSSYEQYF.

The chain carries TRBV4-1 and TRBJ1-2, with 7 bases matching TRBD1. Germline V gene sequence: CDR1 MGHRA, CDR2 YSYEKL. V lost 1 base and J lost 4; bases outside the gene matches: 6. CDR3 length: 15 amino acids. The CDR3 bases are TGCGCCAGCAGCCAAGCCCGCGGGACAGTCTATGGCTACACCTTC. Protein sequence: CASSQARGTVYGYTF.

The rearrangement joins TRBV7-9 to TRBJ2-3, with 10 positions matching TRBD2. Germline CDR1 and CDR2: SEHNR and FQNEAQ (reference sequence). The CDR3 length is 16 residues. The V and J ends lost 5 bases and 5 bases, in that order; junction bases with no gene match: 10. CDR3 bases: TGTGCCAGCAGCCTCCGGACTAGCGGACCTCAAGATACGCAGTATTTT. It encodes CASSLRTSGPQDTQYF.

This rearrangement joins TRBV28 to TRBJ1-1; D ambiguous. Germline CDR1 and CDR2: MDHEN and SYDVKM. The CDR3 loop spans 15 amino acids. V lost 6 bases, J lost 0 bases, and 14 bases lay in between. Here the CDR3 reads CASRYHSSLNTEAFF. In nucleotides, the CDR3 is TGTGCCAGCAGGTACCACAGTTCCCTGAACACTGAAGCTTTCTTT.

This chain joins TRBV27 and TRBJ2-7, with 10 bases aligning to TRBD2. The CDR3 spans 15 residues. Germline V gene lookup returns CDR1 MNHEY and CDR2 SMNVEV (reference sequence). The V gene end was trimmed by 2 bases and the J gene end by 3 bases; junction bases not matched to a gene: 4. This CDR3 is CASSLGIAGGYEQYF. The CDR3 DNA reads as TGTGCCAGCAGTTTAGGGATAGCGGGGGGCTACGAGCAGTACTTC.

This chain joins TRBV9 and TRBJ2-5, with D unresolved. There are 15 residues in the CDR3. The ends were cut back, 0 bases at V and 2 bases at J, with 11 bases in the middle. Germline V gene lookup returns CDR1 SGDLS and CDR2 YYNGEE. The CDR3: CASSVGNNQQETQYF. The CDR3 coding sequence is TGTGCCAGCAGCGTAGGTAACAACCAACAAGAGACCCAGTACTTC.

Remarks on this clone: The junction departs from the called germline gene at one end, perhaps through a read error. V is TRBV7-9 and J is TRBJ2-2, with D hard to call. Germline lookup yields CDR1 SEHNR and CDR2 FQNEAQ (reference sequence). CDR3 length: 13 amino acids. This CDR3 reads CAGSPSESGELFF. Written as DNA, the CDR3 is TGTGCCGGCAGCCCGAGTGAGTCCGGGGAGCTGTTTTTT.